The following is a TCR beta chain sequence with its context. Its specificity is unknown. The sample belongs to a study of PD-1 blockade in mismatch repair-deficient tumors. Study-level background: All were previously treated, progressing patients with some twelve mismatch repair-deficient cancer types.

Mismatch repair deficiency was confirmed in all patients, by PCR or immunohistochemistry. Some clones are missing from TCRdb's copy, which holds only in-frame ones; the method was immunoSEQ multiplex PCR. The sample yields tens of thousands of clones, 81% seen once. The germline V gene has CDR1 MNHEY and CDR2 SVGAGI. V was trimmed by 0 bases and J by 2 bases, leaving 11 bases between them. CDR3 length: 15 amino acids. Study-level results: Rapid post-treatment expansion, then contraction, generally preceding radiologic response, marked tumor-resident clones.

The V gene is TRBV6-5, the J gene TRBJ2-7, with D possibly TRBD1 on 6 matching bases. The material sequenced was peripheral blood, taken 12 weeks after starting pembrolizumab. The source is an adult with mismatch repair-deficient cancer. Here the CDR3 reads CASSYSGTLPYEQYF. Here the CDR3 DNA reads TGTGCCAGCAGTTACTCGGGGACACTTCCCTACGAGCAGTACTTC.